The clone carrying this TCR beta chain was picked up a small number of times. CDR1 and CDR2 from the germline V gene are MNHNS and SASEGT. V was trimmed by 4 bases and J by 1 base, leaving 26 bases between them. The CDR3 totals 19 residues. All patients carried locally advanced or metastatic urothelial carcinoma. The data derive from a study of PD-L1 blockade in urothelial cancer. Clones were read by immunoSEQ multiplex PCR, and TCRdb kept only the in-frame ones, dropping some. The profile shows over 15,000 clones, about 85% of them singletons. The genes are TRBV6-1 and TRBJ2-7; possibly TRBD2 for D (5 bases). The specimen comprised PBMCs, sampled around atezolizumab (anti-PD-L1) treatment. This receptor was identified in a man over 45 with urothelial cancer. The CDR3 spells CASSGRAGPTLGPSYEQYF. DNA of the CDR3: TGTGCCAGCAGTGGGCGGGCAGGTCCGACCCTCGGCCCATCCTACGAGCAGTACTTC.